Here is one T cell receptor beta chain with its context. Here immunoSEQ multiplex PCR was the method, and the copy in TCRdb shows in-frame clones only, minus some. Of 7,500 to 9,500 clones in the sample, roughly 89% are singletons; the top ten hold nearly 9.5%. The entry originates in a study of technical replicates of blood from a few donors. Trimming took 3 bases from V and 7 from J; bases not matched to a gene: 6. This CDR3 has 14 residues. CDR1 SGHDT and CDR2 YYEEEE come from the germline V gene. The V call is TRBV5-6, the J call TRBJ1-4, with 7 positions matching TRBD1. Sequenced material: PBMCs. This clonotype originated in a human donor in good health. CDR3 region: CASSSATGAEKLFF. The CDR3 nucleotides are TGTGCCAGCAGCTCGGCTACAGGGGCTGAAAAACTGTTTTTT.